What follows are 22 T cell receptor beta chains derived from one specimen sequenced in a study of T-cell reconstitution after alpha-beta-depleted transplantation in children. The TCRbeta library was prepared with unique molecular identifiers. TCRdb reprocessed the PCR reads via MiXCR and lists one record per CDR3 protein. The sample holds approximately 1,000,000 distinct CDR3 sequences, roughly 29% seen once. The sequencing here drew on PBMCs, mostly from graft donor cells, taken 360 days after TCRalphabeta/CD19-depleted stem cell transplant. The receptor set was obtained from a boy under three years old who had a stem cell transplant for SCID, so the T cells may come from the graft donor.

This clonotype was recorded a few times. The chain links TRBV4-1 to TRBJ2-4; possibly TRBD1 or TRBD2 for D (5 bases each). Germline V gene lookup returns CDR1 MGHRA and CDR2 YSYEKL. V was clipped by 1 base and J by 2 bases, with 18 bases between them. The CDR3 is 18 residues long. The CDR3 here is CASSQVGFRESPKNIQYF. The CDR3, as DNA: TGCGCCAGCAGCCAAGTCGGTTTCAGGGAGAGTCCCAAAAACATTCAGTACTTC.

The chain couples TRBV29-1 to TRBJ1-1; no definite D call. The CDR3 contains 12 residues. V gave up 6 bases and J gave up 1 base, with 9 bases separating them. Germline V gives CDR1 SQVTM, CDR2 ANQGSEA. The CDR3 loop reads CSVADPNTEAFF. DNA of the CDR3: TGCAGCGTCGCCGATCCGAACACTGAAGCTTTCTTT.

The gene calls are TRBV20-1 and TRBJ1-1; tentative D call: TRBD1 (5 bases). Trimming left V 7 bases short and J 0 bases short, with 12 bases between. The CDR3 spans 13 residues. The germline V gene encodes CDR1 DFQATT and CDR2 SNEGSKA (reference sequence). DNA of the CDR3: TGCAGTGTCTCGGGACCTATGAACACTGAAGCTTTCTTT. It translates to CSVSGPMNTEAFF.

This clonotype was detected a few times. The CDR3 here is CASTPRPQLIEAFF. As DNA, the CDR3 is TGTGCCAGCACTCCGAGACCCCAGCTAATTGAAGCTTTCTTT. The rearrangement joins TRBV6-5 to TRBJ1-1; D remains unclear. This CDR3 region has 14 residues. V shed 7 bases and J shed 7 bases, with 19 bases lying between them. The germline gives CDR1 MNHEY, CDR2 SVGAGI.

V gene TRBV5-1 combines with J gene TRBJ2-3, with 8 nucleotides matching TRBD2. The CDR3 spans 16 residues. Per the germline V gene, CDR1 is SGHRS and CDR2 is YFSETQ. The trim removed 0 bases at V and 1 base at J, leaving 4 bases unmatched. The CDR3 region is CASSLAGSGGTDTQYF. The CDR3, as DNA: TGCGCCAGCAGCTTGGCTGGTAGCGGGGGCACAGATACGCAGTATTTT.

This clonotype is a singleton in its sample. The chain uses TRBV5-1 and TRBJ1-1; D perhaps matches TRBD1 (5 bases). Per the germline V gene, CDR1 is SGHRS and CDR2 is YFSETQ. Trimming took off 1 base at V and 11 bases at J, with 15 bases between the two ends. The CDR3 has 13 amino acids. The CDR3 DNA is TGCGCCAGCAGCTTGAGTCAGGGTGGGGAGGCTTTCTTT. This encodes CASSLSQGGEAFF. The full variable domain, in which reference TRBV5-1 and TRBJ1-1 provide the parts outside the CDR3, is KAGVTQTPRYLIKTRGQQVTLSCSPISGHRSVSWYQQTPGQGLQFLFEYFSETQRNKGNFPGRFSGRQFSNSRSEMNVSTLELGDSALYLCASSLSQGGEAFFGQGTRLTVV.

The chain recombines TRBV20-1 with TRBJ2-2; the D gene is possibly TRBD1 (5 bases). With 2 bases removed from V and 0 bases from J, the gap between germline ends came to 13 bases. Germline V gives CDR1 DFQATT, CDR2 SNEGSKA (reference sequence). This CDR3 spans 16 amino acids. The DNA for the CDR3 is TGCAGTGCTAGACATACCGGCAGGGCGAACACCGGGGAGCTGTTTTTT. Its translation: CSARHTGRANTGELFF.

This clonotype has more than one count but fewer than ten. The chain links TRBV5-6 to TRBJ2-1; 7 positions match TRBD2. Looked up from germline, CDR1 is SGHDT and CDR2 is YYEEEE. CDR3 length: 16 residues. The J segment lost 3 bases and the V segment lost 0 bases, leaving 6 bases of the junction unmatched. CDR3 nucleotides: TGTGCCAGCAGCTTGGTGGGAGGGTCGGGCTACAATGAGCAGTTCTTC. This translates into CASSLVGGSGYNEQFF.

V usage is TRBV10-3 and J usage is TRBJ1-3; 7 bases are shared with TRBD1. This CDR3 is built from 13 residues. Germline-derived CDR1 and CDR2 are ENHRY and SYGVKD. V dropped 6 bases and J dropped 4; count of bases not matched to a gene: 3. The chain's CDR3 is CAIRADRGNTIYF. In DNA form, the CDR3 reads TGTGCCATCAGGGCGGACAGGGGAAACACCATATATTTT.

This clonotype turned up a few times. This chain links TRBV9 with TRBJ2-3; 8 nucleotides agree with TRBD1. Trimming cost V 4 bases and J 1 base; bases outside gene matches: 8. The CDR3 is 16 amino acids. The germline V gene has CDR1 SGDLS and CDR2 YYNGEE. This chain's CDR3 is CASSSRGRGGTDTQYF. Written as DNA, the CDR3 is TGTGCCAGCAGCTCCAGGGGGCGAGGGGGCACAGATACGCAGTATTTT.

This chain joins TRBV5-5 and TRBJ2-7, with D perhaps TRBD2 (6 bases). The CDR3 sequence is 17 residues long. V was clipped by 3 bases and J by 4 bases, with 23 bases between them. Germline-derived CDR1 and CDR2 are SGHKS and YYEKEE (reference sequence). CDR3 in amino acids: CASSYPMTSSLWYEQYF. The DNA of the CDR3 is TGTGCCAGCAGCTATCCAATGACTAGTTCCCTCTGGTACGAGCAGTACTTC.

The chain uses TRBV7-8 and TRBJ2-1; 13 nucleotides agree with TRBD2. There are 15 residues in the CDR3. Germline CDR1 SGHVS, CDR2 FQNEAQ. After removal of 3 bases from V and 6 bases from J, the junction contained 2 bases not matched to a gene. CDR3 nucleotides: TGTGCCAGCAGCTTGACTAGCGGGGGGTTCAATGAGCAGTTCTTC. It yields the protein CASSLTSGGFNEQFF.

V gene TRBV15 combines with J gene TRBJ1-5; D is possibly TRBD1 (6 bases). The CDR3 is 17 amino acids. The germline V and J ends were trimmed by 0 bases and 0 bases, with 12 bases remaining between them. CDR1 is LNHNV and CDR2 is YYDKDF in the germline V gene (reference sequence). DNA for the CDR3: TGTGCCACCAGCAGAGATGGGAGAGGGGGTAGCAATCAGCCCCAGCATTTT. Residues: CATSRDGRGGSNQPQHF.

The V and J genes are TRBV3-1 and TRBJ1-1; D possibly corresponds to TRBD1 (5 bases). Per the germline V gene, CDR1 is LGHDT and CDR2 is YNNKEL (reference sequence). The CDR3 contains 15 residues. V dropped 3 bases and J dropped 3 bases, with 14 bases sitting between them. CDR3 in amino acids: CASSHLSGKYTEAFF. As DNA, the CDR3 is TGTGCCAGCAGCCACCTTTCAGGGAAGTACACTGAAGCTTTCTTT.

This clonotype was seen a few times. The chain is built from TRBV7-8 and TRBJ1-3; perhaps TRBD1 as D (6 bases). From germline, CDR1 is SGHVS and CDR2 FQNEAQ. The CDR3 sequence is 13 residues long. Trimming stripped 6 bases from V and 4 bases from J, with 10 bases between. The CDR3: CASRGARGNTIYF. The CDR3 nucleotides are TGTGCCAGCAGGGGGGCAAGAGGAAACACCATATATTTT.

This clonotype was seen a few times. V and J are TRBV18 and TRBJ2-3; D is perhaps TRBD1 (7 bases). Trimming pared 8 bases from V and 0 bases from J, leaving 9 bases between. In germline, CDR1 is KGHSH, CDR2 LQKENI. This CDR3 is built from 13 residues. The CDR3, as DNA: TGTGCCAGCGCGGGACAGAGCACAGATACGCAGTATTTT. Encoded protein: CASAGQSTDTQYF.

The chain links TRBV11-2 to TRBJ2-1; TRBD1 agrees at 8 bases. The CDR3 is 15 amino acids. Trimming cost V 5 bases and J 4 bases; bases outside gene matches: 7. Germline V CDR1 and CDR2: SGHAT, FQNNGV. CDR3 residues: CASSPEQGAYNEQFF. The CDR3 DNA follows: TGTGCCAGCAGCCCCGAGCAGGGGGCATACAATGAGCAGTTCTTC.

This chain joins TRBV18 and TRBJ2-3, with 7 bases that match TRBD2. Germline values: CDR1 KGHSH, CDR2 LQKENI. The trim removed 2 bases at V and 9 bases at J, leaving 5 bases unmatched. There are 13 residues in the CDR3. As DNA, the CDR3 is TGTGCCAGCTCACCATCCGGGACTACCACGCAGTATTTT. Amino acids: CASSPSGTTTQYF.

The chain joins TRBV4-3 to TRBJ2-5; D gene uncertain. V lost 2 bases and J 0 bases, leaving 7 bases between the germline ends. This CDR3 is 14 amino acids long. The germline gives CDR1 LGHNA, CDR2 YSLEER. Written as DNA, the CDR3 is TGCGCCAGCAGCCAATGGTCGCACCAAGAGACCCAGTACTTC. It codes for CASSQWSHQETQYF.

V and J are TRBV18 and TRBJ2-5; D unresolved. Trimming left V 0 bases short and J 0 bases short, with 8 bases between. The CDR3 extends over 15 amino acids. Looked up from germline, CDR1 is KGHSH and CDR2 is LQKENI. CDR3 loop: CASSPPVADQETQYF. In nucleotides, the CDR3 is TGTGCCAGCTCACCACCGGTCGCGGACCAAGAGACCCAGTACTTC.

The V call is TRBV12-3 or TRBV12-4, the J call TRBJ2-1; D ambiguous. The CDR3 consists of 13 residues. Deletions cut 6 bases from V and 0 bases from J, with 6 bases between. The CDR3 region is CASRASSYNEQFF. CDR3 nucleotides: TGTGCCAGCAGGGCGAGCTCCTACAATGAGCAGTTCTTC.

This clonotype was recorded a few times. The chain couples TRBV24-1 to TRBJ2-2; D is possibly TRBD1 or TRBD2 (5 bases each). V dropped 8 bases and J dropped 1 base, with 13 bases sitting between them. The V gene's germline CDR1 is KGHDR and CDR2 SFDVKD. CDR3 size: 15 residues. The CDR3 is CATTPGTVNTGELFF. The CDR3 DNA follows: TGTGCCACCACCCCTGGGACGGTGAACACCGGGGAGCTGTTTTTT.